The T cell receptor beta chain under discussion was sequenced for a study of T and B cells in COVID-19 patients. TRB was amplified from about 260-540 ng of blood genomic DNA. TRB rearrangements were amplified by multiplex PCR with BIOMED2 TRB-A/B primers. TCRdb itself ran the multiplex PCR reads through MiXCR, one entry per CDR3 protein. The sample has 14,000 to 15,000 distinct CDR3 sequences, 25% to 30% seen once. The CDR3 is made up of 17 amino acids. Germline V CDR1 and CDR2: LNHDA, SQIVND (reference sequence). V lost 9 bases and J lost 0; bases outside the gene matches: 14. This clonotype is labeled medium-sized.

The chain recombines TRBV19 with TRBJ1-5; 7 nucleotides agree with TRBD1. The sequenced sample consisted of blood. This receptor was identified in a human donor who had recovered from COVID-19. The CDR3 sequence: CASRPGQQKYSNQPQHF. CDR3 DNA: TGTGCCAGCCGGCCGGGACAGCAAAAGTATAGCAATCAGCCCCAGCATTTT.